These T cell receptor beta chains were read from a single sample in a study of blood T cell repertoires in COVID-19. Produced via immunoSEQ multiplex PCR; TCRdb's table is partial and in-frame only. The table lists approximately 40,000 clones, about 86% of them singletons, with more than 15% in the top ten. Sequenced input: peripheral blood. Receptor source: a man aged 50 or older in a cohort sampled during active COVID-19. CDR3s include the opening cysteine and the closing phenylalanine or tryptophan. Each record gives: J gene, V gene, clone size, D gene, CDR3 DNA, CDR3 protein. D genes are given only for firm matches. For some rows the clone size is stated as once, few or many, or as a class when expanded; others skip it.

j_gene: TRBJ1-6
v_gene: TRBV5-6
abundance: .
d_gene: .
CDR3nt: TGTGCCAGCAGCTCGACGGGTAGCTCCTATAATTCACCCCTCCACTTT
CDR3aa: CASSSTGSSYNSPLHF

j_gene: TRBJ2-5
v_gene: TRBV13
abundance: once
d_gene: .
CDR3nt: TGTGCCAGCAGCTTATTCGGGTACCAAGAGACCCAGTACTTC
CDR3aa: CASSLFGYQETQYF

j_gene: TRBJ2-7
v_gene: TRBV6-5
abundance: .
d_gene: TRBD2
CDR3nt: TGTGCCAGCAGTTACTCGAAACAAGCGGGGGGATACGAGCAGTACTTC
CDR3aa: CASSYSKQAGGYEQYF

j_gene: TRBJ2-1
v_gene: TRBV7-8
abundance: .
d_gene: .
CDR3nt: TGTGCCAGCAGCGACGGACTGGCCAATGAGCAGTTCTTC
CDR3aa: CASSDGLANEQFF

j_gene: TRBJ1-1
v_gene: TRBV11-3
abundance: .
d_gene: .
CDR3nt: TGTGCCAGCAGCTTAGCGGGGTCCCACGGACTGGATGCTTTCTTT
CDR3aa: CASSLAGSHGLDAFF

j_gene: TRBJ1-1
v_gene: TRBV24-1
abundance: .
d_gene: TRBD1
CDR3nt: TGTGCCACCAGTCCCGGGACAGGGGGCCGCCTCACTGAAGCTTTCTTT
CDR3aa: CATSPGTGGRLTEAFF

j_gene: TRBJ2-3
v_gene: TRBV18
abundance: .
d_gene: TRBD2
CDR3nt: TGTGCCAGCTCACCACCGAGTAGCGGGACCAGTTATACGCAGTATTTT
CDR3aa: CASSPPSSGTSYTQYF

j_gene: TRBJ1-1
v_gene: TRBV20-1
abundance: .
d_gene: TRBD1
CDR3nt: TGCAGTGGACAGGGGGGCGGTGAAGCTTTCTTT
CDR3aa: CSGQGGGEAFF

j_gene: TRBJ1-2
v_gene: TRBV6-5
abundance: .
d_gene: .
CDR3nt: TGTGCCAGCACCCCCACGTTGTGGCCGGGCTATGGCTACACCTTC
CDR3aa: CASTPTLWPGYGYTF

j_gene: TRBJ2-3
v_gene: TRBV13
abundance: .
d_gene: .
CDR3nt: TGTGCCAGCAGCTTGCGGGGCACAGATACGCAGTATTTT
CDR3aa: CASSLRGTDTQYF

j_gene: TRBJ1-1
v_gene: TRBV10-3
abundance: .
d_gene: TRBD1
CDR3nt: TGTGCCATCAGGCCGGGACAGGGAAACACTGAAGCTTTCTTT
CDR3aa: CAIRPGQGNTEAFF

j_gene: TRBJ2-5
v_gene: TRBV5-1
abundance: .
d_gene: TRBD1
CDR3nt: TGCGCCAGCAGCGCCATTGGCTCCCGACCGACAGGGCTTCAAGAGACCCAGTACTTC
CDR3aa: CASSAIGSRPTGLQETQYF

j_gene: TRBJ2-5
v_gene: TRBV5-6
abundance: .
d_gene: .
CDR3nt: TGTGCCAGCAGCCAGATCCTAGACTCCCAAGAGACCCAGTACTTC
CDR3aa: CASSQILDSQETQYF

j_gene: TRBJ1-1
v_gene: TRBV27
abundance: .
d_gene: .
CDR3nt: TGTGCCAGCAGTTTAGGGGGGAGGGGCACTGAAGCTTTCTTT
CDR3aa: CASSLGGRGTEAFF

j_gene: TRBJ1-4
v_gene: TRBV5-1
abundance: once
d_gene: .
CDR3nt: TGCGCCAGCAGCTTGGTGGGGCCGGGGGATAATGAAAAACTGTTTTTT
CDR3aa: CASSLVGPGDNEKLFF

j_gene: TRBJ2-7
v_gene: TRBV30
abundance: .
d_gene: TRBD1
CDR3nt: TGTGCCTGGAGTCCAAATTCCGGGACAGGAACCCAACTCCCCTACGAGCAGTACTTC
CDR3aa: CAWSPNSGTGTQLPYEQYF

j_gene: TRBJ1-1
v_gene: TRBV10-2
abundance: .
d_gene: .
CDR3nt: TGCGCCACCGCGGGTCAGCTCAACACTGAAGCTTTCTTT
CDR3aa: CATAGQLNTEAFF

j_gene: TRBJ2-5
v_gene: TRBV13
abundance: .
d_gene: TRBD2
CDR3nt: TGTGCCAGCAGCTTAGCCCTAGCGGGAGACCAAGAGACCCAGTACTTC
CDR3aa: CASSLALAGDQETQYF

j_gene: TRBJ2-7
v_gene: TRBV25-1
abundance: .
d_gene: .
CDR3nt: TGTGCCAGCAGTGAAGCGATGACAGGCTACGAGCAGTACTTC
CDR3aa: CASSEAMTGYEQYF

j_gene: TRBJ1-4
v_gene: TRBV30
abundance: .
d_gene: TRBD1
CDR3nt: TGTGCCTGGAGTCTGGGACAGAATGAAAAACTGTTTTTT
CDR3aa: CAWSLGQNEKLFF

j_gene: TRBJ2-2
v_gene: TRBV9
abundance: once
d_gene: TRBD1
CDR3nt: TGTGCCAGCAGCGTAGAACAGGGGGCCGGGGAGCTGTTTTTT
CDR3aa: CASSVEQGAGELFF

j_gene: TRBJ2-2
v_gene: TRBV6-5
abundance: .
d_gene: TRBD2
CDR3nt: TGTGCCAGCAGCCTAGCGGGAGATCACGGGGAGCTGTTTTTT
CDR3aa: CASSLAGDHGELFF

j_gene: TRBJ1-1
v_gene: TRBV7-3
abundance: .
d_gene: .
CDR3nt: TGTGCCAGCAGCTCAGGACAGCTGAACACTGAAGCTTTCTTT
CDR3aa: CASSSGQLNTEAFF

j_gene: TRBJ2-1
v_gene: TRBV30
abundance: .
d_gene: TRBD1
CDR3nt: TGTGCCTGGGGGACAGTCTCCTACAATGAGCAGTTCTTC
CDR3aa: CAWGTVSYNEQFF

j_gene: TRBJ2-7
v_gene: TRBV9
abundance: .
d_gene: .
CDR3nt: TGTGCCAGCAGCGTAAGCTCATCGGGGGGCGGCCACGAGCAGTACTTC
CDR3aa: CASSVSSSGGGHEQYF

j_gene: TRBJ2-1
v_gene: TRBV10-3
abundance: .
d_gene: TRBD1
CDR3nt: TGTGCCATCAGTGTCCGGGACAGGGTTGATGAGCAGTTCTTC
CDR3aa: CAISVRDRVDEQFF

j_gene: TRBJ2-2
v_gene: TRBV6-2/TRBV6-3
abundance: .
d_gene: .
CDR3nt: TGTGCCAGCAGTTACGTATCCCCCCGGGGCACCGGGGAGCTGTTTTTT
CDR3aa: CASSYVSPRGTGELFF

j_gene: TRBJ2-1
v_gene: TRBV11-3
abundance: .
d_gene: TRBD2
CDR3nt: TGTGCCAGCAGCTTAGCTCCCCCCGGGGTAGCGGGATACAATGAGCAGTTCTTC
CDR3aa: CASSLAPPGVAGYNEQFF

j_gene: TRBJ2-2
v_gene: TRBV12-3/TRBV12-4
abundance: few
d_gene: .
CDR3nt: TGTGGTGTGGTGGAGGACACCGGGGAGCTGTTTTTT
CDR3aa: CGVVEDTGELFF

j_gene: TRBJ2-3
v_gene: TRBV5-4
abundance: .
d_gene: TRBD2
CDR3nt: TGTGCCAGCAGCTCGGGACTAGCGGGGGGTTGGTATTTT
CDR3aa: CASSSGLAGGWYF